This record covers a single TCR beta chain. No cognate antigen has been identified for it. Nothing much larger sits one base from this clone, and base qualities are not available. These data originate in a study of post-analysis software for immune sequencing data (dated by TCRdb to between 2014 and 2017). Turning to the overall study: Relapsing-remitting, secondary progressive and progressive-relapsing multiple sclerosis were recorded as disease courses, and subtype annotation was lacking for some patients. A subset of samples was prepared in parallel using single-end sample barcoding, then pooled and co-amplified after Illumina adapter ligation. The patient repertoires were compared against approximately twelve previously published healthy control repertoires obtained from donors aged roughly 6 to 25 years.

To demonstrate the VDJtools post-analysis software, the study profiled TCR beta repertoires from the peripheral blood of about 13 young patients with multiple sclerosis. The patients with multiple sclerosis were children and adolescents between about 6 and 17 years of age. The receptor library was made with PCR. The sample was run on an Illumina HiSeq 2500. Unique molecular identifiers were incorporated into TCR beta cDNA libraries to reduce PCR and sequencing biases. Every 1 to 10 million input T cells yielded 500,000 or so cDNA molecules, meaning each molecule approximated one T cell. The same protocol used for the earlier healthy control dataset was applied to prepare and sequence the patient libraries. Within a given batch, samples were prepared together, multiplexed and sequenced on the same HiSeq lane. The original methods were these. Raw barcoded reads were processed with MIGEC, discarding single-read molecular identifier groups before consensus assembly and CDR3 extraction. Clonotype tables were post-analysed with VDJtools, and diversity was normalized by down-sampling all datasets to the smallest sample size. To correct batch-related cross-sample contamination, repertoire overlap clustering matched CDR3 amino acid sequences but not nucleotide sequences. Using fastp trimming at Q25 and MiXCR clonotype assembly, TCRdb reanalyzed the public sequencing data and kept in-frame beta chains. Identical CDR3 proteins give one entry, which carries the most common genes and DNA. The V and J calls here are based on TCRdb, not the publication. This sample comprises 600,000 to 750,000 distinct CDR3 sequences, approximately 60% of them detected only once. The ten largest clonotypes hold approximately 11% of the sample.

In the germline V gene (reference sequence), CDR1 corresponds to DFQATT and CDR2 to SNEGSKA. Spanning cysteine to phenylalanine, the CDR3 consists of 15 amino acids. The kept DNA is CDR3 alone, 45 bases in frame from the first base. Relative to germline, V is 1 base shorter and J is 3 bases shorter, with 13 bases between their ends. Points the paper makes about the study in general: Strong co-clustering of samples prepared in the same batch was shown by direct clustering with F measure, prompting a batch-effect correction. Patients showed significantly higher frequencies than controls for about five TRBV segments, among them TRBV5-6, TRBV5-1 and TRBV20-1. Normalized Chao1 diversity was significantly lower in multiple sclerosis patients than controls, suggesting substantial peripheral T-cell clonal expansion. The control group was slightly older than the multiple sclerosis patient group.

The rearranged chain carries TRBV20-1 and TRBJ2-1; TRBD2 is possibly the D segment (6 matching bases). The sequencing sample was made of blood. The receptor's source is a girl aged 2-15 years with multiple sclerosis. Here is the DNA: TGCAGTGCTAGAGTGGCTAGCGAAAACTACAATGAGCAGTTCTTC. This gives the protein CSARVASENYNEQFF.